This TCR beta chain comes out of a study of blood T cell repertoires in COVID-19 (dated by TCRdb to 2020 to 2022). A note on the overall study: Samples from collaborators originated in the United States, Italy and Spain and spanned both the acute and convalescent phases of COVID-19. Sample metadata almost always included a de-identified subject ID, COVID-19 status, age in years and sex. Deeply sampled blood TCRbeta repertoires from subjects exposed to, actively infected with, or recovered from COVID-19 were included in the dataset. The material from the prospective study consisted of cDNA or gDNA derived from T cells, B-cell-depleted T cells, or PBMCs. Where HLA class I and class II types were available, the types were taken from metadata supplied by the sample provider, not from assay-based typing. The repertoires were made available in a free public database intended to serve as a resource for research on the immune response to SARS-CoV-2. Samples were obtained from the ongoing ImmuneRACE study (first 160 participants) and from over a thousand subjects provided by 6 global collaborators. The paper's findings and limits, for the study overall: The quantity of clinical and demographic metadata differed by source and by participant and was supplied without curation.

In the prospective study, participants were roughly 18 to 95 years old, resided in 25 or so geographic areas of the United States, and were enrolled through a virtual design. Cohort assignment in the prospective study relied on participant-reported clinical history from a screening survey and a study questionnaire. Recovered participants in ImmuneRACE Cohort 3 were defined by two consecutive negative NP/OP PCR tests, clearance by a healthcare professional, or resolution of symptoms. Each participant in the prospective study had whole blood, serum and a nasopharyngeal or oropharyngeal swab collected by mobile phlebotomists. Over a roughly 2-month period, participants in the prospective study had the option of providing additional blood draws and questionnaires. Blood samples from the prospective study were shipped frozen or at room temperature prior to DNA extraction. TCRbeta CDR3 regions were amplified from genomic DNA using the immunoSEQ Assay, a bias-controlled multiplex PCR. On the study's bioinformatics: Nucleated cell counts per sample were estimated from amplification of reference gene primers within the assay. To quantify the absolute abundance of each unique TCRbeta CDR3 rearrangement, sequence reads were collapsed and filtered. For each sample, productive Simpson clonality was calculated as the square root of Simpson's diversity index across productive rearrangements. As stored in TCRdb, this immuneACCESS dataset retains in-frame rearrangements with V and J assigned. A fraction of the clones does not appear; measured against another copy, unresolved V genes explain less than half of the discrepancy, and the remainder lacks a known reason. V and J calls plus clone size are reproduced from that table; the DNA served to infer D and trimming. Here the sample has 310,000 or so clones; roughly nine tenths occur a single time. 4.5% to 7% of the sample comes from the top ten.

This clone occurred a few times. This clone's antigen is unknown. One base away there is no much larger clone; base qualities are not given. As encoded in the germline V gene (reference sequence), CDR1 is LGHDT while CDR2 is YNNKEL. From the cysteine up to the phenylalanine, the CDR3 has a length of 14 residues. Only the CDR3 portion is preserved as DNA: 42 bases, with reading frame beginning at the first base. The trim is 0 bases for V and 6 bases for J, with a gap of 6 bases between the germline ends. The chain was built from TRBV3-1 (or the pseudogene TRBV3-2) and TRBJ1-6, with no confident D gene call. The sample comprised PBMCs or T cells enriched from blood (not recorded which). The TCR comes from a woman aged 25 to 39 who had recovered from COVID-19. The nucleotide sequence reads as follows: TGTGCCAGCAGCCAAGATGGGAGTAATTCACCCCTCCACTTT. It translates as CASSQDGSNSPLHF.